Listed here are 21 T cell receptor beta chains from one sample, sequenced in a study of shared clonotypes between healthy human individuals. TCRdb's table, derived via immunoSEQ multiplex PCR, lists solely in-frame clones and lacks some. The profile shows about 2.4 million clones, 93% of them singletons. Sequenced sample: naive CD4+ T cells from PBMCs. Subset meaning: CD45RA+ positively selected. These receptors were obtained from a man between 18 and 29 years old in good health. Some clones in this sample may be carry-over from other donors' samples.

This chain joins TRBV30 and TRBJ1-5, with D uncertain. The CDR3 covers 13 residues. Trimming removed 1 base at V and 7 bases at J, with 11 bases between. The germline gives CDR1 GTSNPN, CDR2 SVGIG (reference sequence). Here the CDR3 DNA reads TGTGCCTGGAGTGAAAAAACCCGGCAGCCCCAGCATTTT. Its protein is CAWSEKTRQPQHF.

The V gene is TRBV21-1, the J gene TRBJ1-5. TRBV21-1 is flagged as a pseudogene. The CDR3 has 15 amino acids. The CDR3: CARIFTEYSNQPQHF. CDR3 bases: TGTGCCAGGATCTTCACGGAATATAGCAATCAGCCCCAGCATTTT.

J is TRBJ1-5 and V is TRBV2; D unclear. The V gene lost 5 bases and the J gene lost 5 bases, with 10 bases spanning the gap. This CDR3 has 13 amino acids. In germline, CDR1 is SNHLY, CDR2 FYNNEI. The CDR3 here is CASSPGWDQPQHF. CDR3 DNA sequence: TGTGCCAGCAGTCCCGGTTGGGATCAGCCCCAGCATTTT.

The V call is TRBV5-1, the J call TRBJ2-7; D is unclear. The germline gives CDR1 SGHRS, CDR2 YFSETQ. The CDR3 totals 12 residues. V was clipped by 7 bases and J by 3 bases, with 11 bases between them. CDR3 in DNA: TGCGCCAGCCAATCTTTCGACTACGAGCAGTACTTC. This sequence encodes CASQSFDYEQYF. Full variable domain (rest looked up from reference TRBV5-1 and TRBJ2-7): KAGVTQTPRYLIKTRGQQVTLSCSPISGHRSVSWYQQTPGQGLQFLFEYFSETQRNKGNFPGRFSGRQFSNSRSEMNVSTLELGDSALYLCASQSFDYEQYFGPGTRLTVT.

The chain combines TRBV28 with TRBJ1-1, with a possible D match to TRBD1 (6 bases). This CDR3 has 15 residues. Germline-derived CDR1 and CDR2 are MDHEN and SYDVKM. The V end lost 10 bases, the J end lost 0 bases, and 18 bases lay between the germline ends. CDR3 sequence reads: CATLGGTPMNTEAFF. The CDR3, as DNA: TGTGCCACCCTCGGGGGGACACCTATGAACACTGAAGCTTTCTTT.

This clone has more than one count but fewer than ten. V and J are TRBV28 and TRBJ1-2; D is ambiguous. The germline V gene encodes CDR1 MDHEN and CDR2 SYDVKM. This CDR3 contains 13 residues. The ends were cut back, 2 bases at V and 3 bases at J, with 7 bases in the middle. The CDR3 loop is CASSLMADYGYTF. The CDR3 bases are TGTGCCAGCAGTTTAATGGCGGACTATGGCTACACCTTC.

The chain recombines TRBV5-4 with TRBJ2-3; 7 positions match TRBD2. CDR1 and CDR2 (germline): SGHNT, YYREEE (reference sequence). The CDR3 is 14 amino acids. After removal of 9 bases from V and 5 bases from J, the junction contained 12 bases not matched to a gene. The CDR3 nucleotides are TGTGCCACCGCAACCCGGGGGGAGGGAGATACGCAGTATTTT. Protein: CATATRGEGDTQYF. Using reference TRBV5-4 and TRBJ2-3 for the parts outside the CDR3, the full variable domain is ETGVTQSPTHLIKTRGQQVTLRCSSQSGHNTVSWYQQALGQGPQFIFQYYREEENGRGNFPPRFSGLQFPNYSSELNVNALELDDSALYLCATATRGEGDTQYFGPGTRLTVL.

This CDR3 is CASSPGQNTGNTIYF. CDR3 nucleotides: TGTGCCAGTAGCCCCGGACAGAATACTGGAAACACCATATATTTT. The V and J genes are TRBV19 and TRBJ1-3, with a weak D call TRBD1 (6 bases). The CDR3 is 15 residues long. Germline values: CDR1 LNHDA, CDR2 SQIVND (reference sequence). Trimming pared 6 bases from V and 2 bases from J, leaving 14 bases between. Full variable domain (remainder filled in from reference TRBV19 and TRBJ1-3): DGGITQSPKYLFRKEGQNVTLSCEQNLNHDAMYWYRQDPGQGLRLIYYSQIVNDFQKGDIAEGYSVSREKKESFPLTVTSAQKNPTAFYLCASSPGQNTGNTIYFGEGSWLTVV.

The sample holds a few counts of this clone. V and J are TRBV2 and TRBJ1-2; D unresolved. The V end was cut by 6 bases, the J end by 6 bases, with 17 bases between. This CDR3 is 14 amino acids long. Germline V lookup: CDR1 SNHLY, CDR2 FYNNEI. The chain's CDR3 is CASSIGSAADGYTF. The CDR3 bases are TGTGCCAGCAGCATAGGGTCAGCGGCAGATGGCTACACCTTC.

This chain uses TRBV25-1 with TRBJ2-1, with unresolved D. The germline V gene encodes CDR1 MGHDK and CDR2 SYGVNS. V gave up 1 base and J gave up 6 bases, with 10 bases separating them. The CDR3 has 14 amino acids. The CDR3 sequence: CASSELGSPNEQFF. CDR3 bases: TGTGCCAGCAGTGAATTGGGCTCGCCCAATGAGCAGTTCTTC. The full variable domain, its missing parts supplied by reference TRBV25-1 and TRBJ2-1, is EADIYQTPRYLVIGTGKKITLECSQTMGHDKMYWYQQDPGMELHLIHYSYGVNSTEKGDLSSESTVSRIRTEHFPLTLESARPSHTSQYLCASSELGSPNEQFFGPGTRLTVL.

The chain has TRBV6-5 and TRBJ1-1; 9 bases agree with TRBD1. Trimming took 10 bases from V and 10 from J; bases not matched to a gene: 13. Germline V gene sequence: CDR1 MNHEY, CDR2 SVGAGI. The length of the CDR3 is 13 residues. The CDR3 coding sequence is TGTGCCACCACTGCCGGGACAGGGATTGGAGCTTTCTTT. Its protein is CATTAGTGIGAFF.

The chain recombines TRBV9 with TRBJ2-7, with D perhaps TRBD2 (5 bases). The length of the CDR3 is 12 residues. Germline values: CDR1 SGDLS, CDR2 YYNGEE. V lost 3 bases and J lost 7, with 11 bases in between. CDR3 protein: CASSARGGEQYF. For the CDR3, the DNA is TGTGCCAGCAGCGCCCGCGGCGGGGAGCAGTACTTC. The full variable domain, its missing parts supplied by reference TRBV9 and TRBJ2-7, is DSGVTQTPKHLITATGQRVTLRCSPRSGDLSVYWYQQSLDQGLQFLIQYYNGEERAKGNILERFSAQQFPDLHSELNLSSLELGDSALYFCASSARGGEQYFGPGTRLTVT.

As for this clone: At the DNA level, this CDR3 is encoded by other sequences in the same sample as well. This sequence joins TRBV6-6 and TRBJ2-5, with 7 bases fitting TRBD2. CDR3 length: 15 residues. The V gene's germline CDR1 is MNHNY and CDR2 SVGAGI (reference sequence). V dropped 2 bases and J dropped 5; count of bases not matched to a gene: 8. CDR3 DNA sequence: TGTGCCAGCAGTTACAGCGGCGGGAGTGGTGAGACCCAGTACTTC. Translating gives CASSYSGGSGETQYF.

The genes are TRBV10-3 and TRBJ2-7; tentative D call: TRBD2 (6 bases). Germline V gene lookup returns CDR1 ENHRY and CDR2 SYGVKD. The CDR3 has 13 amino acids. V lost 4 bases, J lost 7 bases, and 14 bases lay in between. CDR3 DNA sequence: TGTGCCATCAGTGGCGGAGGGGAGAAAGAGCAGTACTTC. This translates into CAISGGGEKEQYF.

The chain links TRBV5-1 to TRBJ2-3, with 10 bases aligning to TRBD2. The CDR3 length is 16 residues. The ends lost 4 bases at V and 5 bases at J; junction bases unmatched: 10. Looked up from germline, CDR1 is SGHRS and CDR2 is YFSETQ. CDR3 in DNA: TGCGCCAGCAGCACATCTAGCGGGAGAGGTAAAGATACGCAGTATTTT. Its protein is CASSTSSGRGKDTQYF.

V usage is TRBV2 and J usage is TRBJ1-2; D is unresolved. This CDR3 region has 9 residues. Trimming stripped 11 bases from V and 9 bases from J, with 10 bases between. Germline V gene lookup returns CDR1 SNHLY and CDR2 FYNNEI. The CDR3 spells CAQLNSYTF. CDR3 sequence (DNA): TGTGCCCAGCTTAACAGCTACACCTTC.

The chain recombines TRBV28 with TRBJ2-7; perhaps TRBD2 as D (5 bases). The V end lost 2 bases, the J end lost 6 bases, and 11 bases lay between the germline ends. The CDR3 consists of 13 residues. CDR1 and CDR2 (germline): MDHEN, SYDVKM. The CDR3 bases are TGTGCCAGCAGTTTAGAAACGGGGATCGAGCAGTACTTC. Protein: CASSLETGIEQYF.

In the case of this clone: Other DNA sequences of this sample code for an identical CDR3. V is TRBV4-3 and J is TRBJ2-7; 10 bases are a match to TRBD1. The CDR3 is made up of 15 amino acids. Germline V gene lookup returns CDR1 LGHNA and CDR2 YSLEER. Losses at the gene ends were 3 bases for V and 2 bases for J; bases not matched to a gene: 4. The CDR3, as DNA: TGCGCCAGCAGCCAGGGGGGACAGGGGCCCTACGAGCAGTACTTC. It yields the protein CASSQGGQGPYEQYF.

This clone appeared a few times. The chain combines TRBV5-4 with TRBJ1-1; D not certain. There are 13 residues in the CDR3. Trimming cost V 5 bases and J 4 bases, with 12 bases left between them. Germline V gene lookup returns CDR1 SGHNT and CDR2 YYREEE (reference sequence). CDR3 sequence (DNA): TGTGCCAGCAGACGTGACCAATCCACTGAAGCTTTCTTT. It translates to CASRRDQSTEAFF.

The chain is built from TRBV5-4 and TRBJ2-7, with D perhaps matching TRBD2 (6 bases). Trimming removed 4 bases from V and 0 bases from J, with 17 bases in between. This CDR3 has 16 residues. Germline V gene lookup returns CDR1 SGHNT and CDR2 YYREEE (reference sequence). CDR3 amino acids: CASSVNIAVSSYEQYF. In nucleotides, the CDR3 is TGTGCCAGCAGCGTAAATATAGCGGTGAGCTCCTACGAGCAGTACTTC.

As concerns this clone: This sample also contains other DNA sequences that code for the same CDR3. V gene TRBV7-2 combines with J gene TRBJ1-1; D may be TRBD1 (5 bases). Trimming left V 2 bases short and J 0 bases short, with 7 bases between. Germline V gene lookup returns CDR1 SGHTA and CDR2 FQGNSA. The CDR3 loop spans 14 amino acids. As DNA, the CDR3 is TGTGCCAGCAGCTTAAGACAGTTGAACACTGAAGCTTTCTTT. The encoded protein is CASSLRQLNTEAFF.